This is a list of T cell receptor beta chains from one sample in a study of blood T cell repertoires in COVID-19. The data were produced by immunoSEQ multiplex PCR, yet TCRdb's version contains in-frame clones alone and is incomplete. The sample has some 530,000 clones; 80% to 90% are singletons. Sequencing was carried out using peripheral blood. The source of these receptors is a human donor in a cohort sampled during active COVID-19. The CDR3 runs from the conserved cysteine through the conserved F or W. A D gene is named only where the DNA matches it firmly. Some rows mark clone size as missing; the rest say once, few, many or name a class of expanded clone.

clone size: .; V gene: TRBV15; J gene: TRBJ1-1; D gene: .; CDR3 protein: CATSRGGFAGNTEAFF; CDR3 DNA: TGTGCCACCAGCAGAGGAGGGTTCGCGGGGAACACTGAAGCTTTCTTT
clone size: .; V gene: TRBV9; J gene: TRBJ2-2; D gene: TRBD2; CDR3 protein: CASSGGLAGAGAGELFF; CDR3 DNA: TGTGCCAGCAGCGGGGGTCTAGCGGGCGCGGGGGCCGGGGAGCTGTTTTTT
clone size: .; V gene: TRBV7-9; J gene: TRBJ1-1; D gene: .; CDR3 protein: CASTRELMNTEAFF; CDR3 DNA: TGTGCCAGCACCCGGGAGTTGATGAACACTGAAGCTTTCTTT
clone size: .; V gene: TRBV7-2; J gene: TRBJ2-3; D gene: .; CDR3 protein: CASSPSSADTQYF; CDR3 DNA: TGTGCCAGCAGTCCGTCCTCAGCAGATACGCAGTATTTT
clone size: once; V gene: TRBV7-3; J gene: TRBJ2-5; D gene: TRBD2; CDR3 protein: CASSPGLAEETQYF; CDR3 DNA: TGTGCCAGCAGCCCCGGGCTAGCGGAAGAGACCCAGTACTTC
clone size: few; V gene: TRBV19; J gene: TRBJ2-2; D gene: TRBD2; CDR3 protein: CASTAGLAGGRDTGELFF; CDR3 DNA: TGTGCCAGTACGGCGGGACTAGCGGGAGGCCGCGACACCGGGGAGCTGTTTTTT
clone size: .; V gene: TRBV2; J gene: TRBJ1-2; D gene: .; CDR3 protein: CASSETRNYGYTF; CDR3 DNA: TGTGCCAGCAGTGAAACCAGGAACTATGGCTACACCTTC
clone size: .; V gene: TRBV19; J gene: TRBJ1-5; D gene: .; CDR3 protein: CASSGDSNQPQHF; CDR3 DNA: TGTGCCAGTAGTGGAGATAGCAATCAGCCCCAGCATTTT
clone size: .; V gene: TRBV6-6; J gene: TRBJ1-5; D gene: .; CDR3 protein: CASSYPQQGVNQPQHF; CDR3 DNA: TGTGCCAGCAGTTACCCCCAGCAGGGTGTCAATCAGCCCCAGCATTTT
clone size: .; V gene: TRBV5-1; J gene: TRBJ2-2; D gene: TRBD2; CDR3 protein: CASSLATSGIGELFF; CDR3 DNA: TGCGCCAGCAGCTTGGCCACTAGCGGGATAGGGGAGCTGTTTTTT
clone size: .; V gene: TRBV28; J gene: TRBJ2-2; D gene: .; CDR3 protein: CASVRDKLNTGELFF; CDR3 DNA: TGTGCCAGCGTCCGGGACAAGCTGAACACCGGGGAGCTGTTTTTT
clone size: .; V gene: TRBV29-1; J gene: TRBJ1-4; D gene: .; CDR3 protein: CSAPSTDRPDLPFNEKLFF; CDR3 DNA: TGCAGCGCCCCAAGCACGGACAGACCCGACTTACCCTTTAATGAAAAACTGTTTTTT